The T cell receptor (beta chain) described here comes from a study of T cells in Graves' hyperthyroidism and ophthalmopathy. Amplified TCR beta CDR3 regions derived from RNA transcripts. HTBI primers were the set used in a first-round RT-PCR of the TCR CDR3. MiXCR, applied by TCRdb to the multiplex PCR reads, yields one record per CDR3 protein. The data contain around 600,000 distinct CDR3 sequences, 12% to 15% of them singletons. The study's findings and limits: The model anticipated ophthalmopathy a median approximately 6.7 months pre-onset.

This clonotype was counted many times. Its specificity is unknown. Trimming stripped 9 bases from V and 9 bases from J, with 15 bases between. CDR3 length equals 12 residues. Ophthalmopathy cases met thresholds of Clinical Activity Score at least 3, NOSPECS grade at least 4 and duration under 3 months. The source material was blood. The chain uses TRBV12-3 or TRBV12-4 and TRBJ2-1; D is unresolved. This TCR was sampled from a woman aged 18-30 years with Graves' ophthalmopathy. The chain's CDR3 is CASSKAGLEQFF. CDR3 DNA: TGTGCCAGTTCGAAGGCTGGGCTTGAGCAGTTCTTC.